The 26 T cell receptor beta chains reported below all come from one sample, sequenced in a study of control samples from healthy donors and cancer patients. Libraries were prepared by immunoSEQ multiplex PCR; TCRdb keeps only in-frame clonotypes and omits some of them. The repertoire holds around 100,000 clones, with roughly 91% as singletons. The sequenced sample was PBMCs. These receptors were taken from a man between 60 and 75 years old with lung cancer.

This chain uses TRBV7-2 with TRBJ1-2; 7 positions match TRBD1. The CDR3 runs to 17 residues. V dropped 1 base and J dropped 0; count of bases not matched to a gene: 8. Germline V gene data show CDR1 as SGHTA and CDR2 as FQGNSA. CDR3: CASSLGGAGTANYGYTF. CDR3 bases: TGTGCCAGCAGCTTAGGAGGCGCAGGGACAGCTAACTATGGCTACACCTTC.

The genes are TRBV4-1 and TRBJ2-2, with D perhaps matching TRBD1 (6 bases). The germline CDR1 and CDR2 sequences are MGHRA and YSYEKL. The CDR3 sequence is 16 residues long. Trimming cost V 2 bases and J 2 bases, with 12 bases left between them. CDR3 in DNA: TGCGCCAGCAGCCAAAAGGACAGCTTTAACACCGGGGAGCTGTTTTTT. Protein product: CASSQKDSFNTGELFF.

V and J are TRBV5-4 and TRBJ1-3; a weak D match, TRBD1 (6 bases). The CDR3 runs to 16 residues. The germline CDR1 and CDR2 sequences are SGHNT and YYREEE (reference sequence). V lost 1 base, J lost 3 bases, and 14 bases lay in between. The CDR3 here is CASSLRKGGVGNTIYF. In nucleotides, the CDR3 is TGTGCCAGCAGCTTGCGAAAAGGGGGAGTTGGAAACACCATATATTTT.

The rearrangement uses TRBV12-5 and TRBJ2-3; D may be TRBD2 (5 bases). The germline gives CDR1 LGHNT, CDR2 FRNRAP. CDR3 length equals 14 residues. The V end lost 7 bases, the J end lost 3 bases, and 14 bases lay between the germline ends. The chain's CDR3 is CASALMTGTDTQYF. The DNA of the CDR3 is TGTGCTAGTGCCCTAATGACGGGGACAGATACGCAGTATTTT.

The chain joins TRBV20-1 to TRBJ2-4; D gene unclear. Between the trimmed V and J ends, which lost 3 bases and 1 base, there was a span of 7 bases. There are 13 residues in the CDR3. The germline CDR1 and CDR2 sequences are DFQATT and SNEGSKA (reference sequence). CDR3 loop: CSASIEAKNIQYF. Written as DNA, the CDR3 is TGCAGTGCTAGTATCGAGGCCAAAAACATTCAGTACTTC.

V gene TRBV24-1 combines with J gene TRBJ1-5, with TRBD1 as a possible D gene (6 bases). This CDR3 is built from 16 residues. V lost 4 bases and J 7 bases, leaving 19 bases between the germline ends. The germline V gene has CDR1 KGHDR and CDR2 SFDVKD. CDR3 residues: CATSDAGGGWRQPQHF. The CDR3 DNA sequence: TGTGCCACCAGTGACGCCGGAGGGGGGTGGAGACAGCCCCAGCATTTT.

This clone turned up a few times. This chain uses TRBV7-6 with TRBJ2-7; the match to TRBD1 covers 8 bases. The germline gives CDR1 SGHVS, CDR2 FNYEAQ. The CDR3 is made up of 18 amino acids. Trimming cost V 1 base and J 0 bases; bases outside gene matches: 11. CDR3 sequence (DNA): TGTGCCAGCAGCTTAGTTGCCCCCCGGACAGGGAGCTCCTACGAGCAGTACTTC. Translation: CASSLVAPRTGSSYEQYF. Variable domain in full (rest from reference TRBV7-6 and TRBJ2-7): GAGVSQSPRYKVTKRGQDVALRCDPISGHVSLYWYRQALGQGPEFLTYFNYEAQQDKSGLPNDRFSAERPEGSISTLTIQRTEQRDSAMYRCASSLVAPRTGSSYEQYFGPGTRLTVT.

V gene TRBV24-1 combines with J gene TRBJ2-3, with TRBD1 matching over 9 bases. V lost 7 bases and J lost 4; bases outside the gene matches: 8. This CDR3 has 15 residues. Germline loops: CDR1 KGHDR, CDR2 SFDVKD. CDR3: CATRAGQGAPDTQYF. DNA of the CDR3: TGTGCCACCAGAGCGGGACAGGGTGCACCAGATACGCAGTATTTT.

The chain links TRBV13 to TRBJ1-5, with D possibly matching TRBD1 (6 bases). This CDR3 is built from 18 residues. From germline, CDR1 is PRHDT and CDR2 FYEKMQ (reference sequence). Trimming took 0 bases from V and 7 from J, leaving 22 bases between them. The CDR3, as DNA: TGTGCCAGCAGCTTAGGCCCCTCAAGGGGGGGTGGGAGGCAGCCCCAGCATTTT. It encodes CASSLGPSRGGGRQPQHF.

The rearrangement joins TRBV7-8 to TRBJ1-4; 8 bases are a match to TRBD1. Germline values: CDR1 SGHVS, CDR2 FQNEAQ. V was clipped by 4 bases and J by 3 bases; unmatched bases: 7. This CDR3 is 16 amino acids long. The CDR3 coding sequence is TGTGCCAGCAGCTCGCTACAGGGGGGACCTAATGAAAAACTGTTTTTT. Translating it yields CASSSLQGGPNEKLFF.

The chain joins TRBV24-1 to TRBJ2-1, with D possibly TRBD2 on 6 matching bases. The CDR3 totals 14 residues. CDR1 and CDR2 from the germline V gene are KGHDR and SFDVKD. V dropped 0 bases and J dropped 9 bases, with 11 bases sitting between them. The CDR3 here is CATSDLYGGGEQFF. CDR3 bases: TGTGCCACCAGTGATTTGTATGGGGGAGGTGAGCAGTTCTTC.

The chain links TRBV12-3 or TRBV12-4 to TRBJ2-7; TRBD2 matches at 8 bases. Germline trimming cut 6 bases from V and 2 bases from J; bases unmatched to any gene: 0. The CDR3 runs 12 residues. CDR3 DNA: TGTGCCAGCAGGCGGGGGGCCTACGAGCAGTACTTC. Translated, it gives CASRRGAYEQYF.

The rearrangement links TRBV3-1 (or the pseudogene TRBV3-2) to TRBJ2-5, with 10 bases that match TRBD2. This CDR3 has 15 amino acids. Per the germline V gene, CDR1 is LGHDT and CDR2 is YNNKEL (reference sequence). The V gene end was trimmed by 8 bases and the J gene end by 3 bases; junction bases not matched to a gene: 9. The CDR3, as DNA: TGTGCCAGCGAGTTACTAGCGGGGATCGAAGAGACCCAGTACTTC. This encodes CASELLAGIEETQYF.

The rearrangement links TRBV6-4 to TRBJ2-1; tentative D call: TRBD1 (6 bases). V lost 3 bases and J 2 bases, leaving 14 bases between the germline ends. CDR1 MRHNA and CDR2 SNTAGT come from the germline V gene. The CDR3 spans 16 residues. CDR3 protein: CASSEEQGKTYNEQFF. In nucleotides, the CDR3 is TGTGCCAGCAGTGAGGAACAGGGTAAAACCTACAATGAGCAGTTCTTC.

The chain carries TRBV5-6 and TRBJ1-4; tentatively, D is TRBD1 (5 bases). CDR1 and CDR2 (germline): SGHDT, YYEEEE. V was trimmed by 3 bases and J by 6 bases, leaving 15 bases between them. The length of the CDR3 is 15 residues. The CDR3 loop reads CASSSMGDYDEKLFF. The CDR3 DNA sequence: TGTGCCAGCAGCTCGATGGGGGATTACGATGAAAAACTGTTTTTT.

The rearrangement uses TRBV30 and TRBJ1-4, with 7 nucleotides matching TRBD1. CDR1 is GTSNPN, CDR2 SVGIG, per germline (reference sequence). J was trimmed by 7 bases and V by 0 bases; bases with no gene match: 11. The CDR3 spans 16 residues. The CDR3 sequence: CAWSVGDGRGPEKLFF. The CDR3 DNA reads TGTGCCTGGAGTGTAGGGGATGGGAGGGGGCCTGAAAAACTGTTTTTT.

This clone was picked up one time. The chain uses TRBV6-1 and TRBJ1-6; D call uncertain. V dropped 4 bases and J dropped 7 bases, with 20 bases sitting between them. Germline CDR1 MNHNS, CDR2 SASEGT. The CDR3 is 17 amino acids. The CDR3: CASSVRPPPERNSPLHF. Written as DNA, the CDR3 is TGTGCCAGCAGTGTACGACCCCCGCCTGAGCGGAATTCACCCCTCCACTTT.

The genes are TRBV7-2 and TRBJ1-2; D gene uncertain. Germline V gene data show CDR1 as SGHTA and CDR2 as FQGNSA. The CDR3 sequence is 15 residues long. With 7 bases removed from V and 0 bases from J, the gap between germline ends came to 15 bases. The CDR3 nucleotides read TGTGCCAGCACCCCAGCGGGGTTAACTAACTATGGCTACACCTTC. Its protein is CASTPAGLTNYGYTF.

The chain uses TRBV5-1 and TRBJ1-1, with 7 bases matching TRBD1. The CDR3 is 14 amino acids. With 1 base clipped from V and 5 bases from J, the junction kept 5 bases outside the gene matches. The germline CDR1 and CDR2 sequences are SGHRS and YFSETQ. CDR3 amino acids: CASSLTRTGTEAFF. The CDR3 nucleotides read TGCGCCAGCAGCTTGACCAGGACAGGAACTGAAGCTTTCTTT.

V is TRBV30 and J is TRBJ1-5; D might be TRBD1 (6 bases). Trimming pared 0 bases from V and 8 bases from J, leaving 14 bases between. Germline lookup yields CDR1 GTSNPN and CDR2 SVGIG (reference sequence). The CDR3 totals 14 residues. The CDR3, as DNA: TGTGCCTGGAGTGTCAGGGGCCTCTTGGAGCCCCAGCATTTT. Its translation is CAWSVRGLLEPQHF.

This clone appeared once. The V and J genes are TRBV2 and TRBJ2-2; the D gene is possibly TRBD1 (6 bases). V lost 4 bases, J lost 6 bases, and 9 bases lay in between. The CDR3 has 13 amino acids. The germline V gene encodes CDR1 SNHLY and CDR2 FYNNEI. This chain's CDR3 is CASSGAGAGELFF. The DNA for the CDR3 is TGTGCCAGCAGTGGAGCAGGGGCCGGGGAGCTGTTTTTT.

V gene TRBV20-1 combines with J gene TRBJ2-6; tentatively, D is TRBD2 (5 bases). V lost 3 bases to trimming and J lost 3 bases, with 12 bases between them. From germline, CDR1 is DFQATT and CDR2 SNEGSKA (reference sequence). The CDR3 runs 15 residues. The CDR3 region is CSASNRGVGANVLTF. The CDR3, as DNA: TGCAGTGCTAGTAACCGGGGTGTTGGGGCCAACGTCCTGACTTTC.

The chain uses TRBV11-1 and TRBJ1-1; unclear D gene. The CDR3 sequence is 13 residues long. The germline gives CDR1 SGHAT, CDR2 FQDESV (reference sequence). V was clipped by 2 bases and J by 10 bases, with 14 bases between them. The CDR3 here is CASSLKDGVGAFF. Here the CDR3 DNA reads TGTGCCAGCAGCTTAAAAGACGGAGTTGGAGCTTTCTTT.

The rearrangement uses TRBV14 and TRBJ1-2; TRBD1 matches at 9 bases. The V gene's germline CDR1 is SGHDN and CDR2 FVKESK. Trimming removed 8 bases from V and 2 bases from J; junction bases left unmatched: 9. CDR3 size: 15 residues. This CDR3 is CASRLSGQGNYGYTF. The CDR3 DNA sequence: TGTGCCAGCCGCCTCTCGGGACAGGGAAACTATGGCTACACCTTC.

The chain employs TRBV14 and TRBJ2-1; TRBD2 agrees at 9 bases. Unmatched junction bases numbered 9, after V lost 3 bases and J lost 15 bases. Germline V CDR1 and CDR2: SGHDN, FVKESK. This CDR3 has 13 amino acids. CDR3 sequence (DNA): TGTGCCAGCAGCCAGTCCCTCGCGGGGGGGACGTTCTTC. It yields the protein CASSQSLAGGTFF. The whole variable domain, filled in from reference TRBV14 and TRBJ2-1, reads EAGVTQFPSHSVIEKGQTVTLRCDPISGHDNLYWYRRVMGKEIKFLLHFVKESKQDESGMPNNRFLAERTGGTYSTLKVQPAELEDSGVYFCASSQSLAGGTFFGPGTRLTVL.

The chain couples TRBV7-3 to TRBJ1-1; 7 nucleotides agree with TRBD1. Germline V CDR1 and CDR2: SGHTA, FQGTGA. This CDR3 is 17 amino acids long. Trimming removed 4 bases from V and 5 bases from J; junction bases left unmatched: 16. The CDR3 is CASSSLYQTGRETEAFF. CDR3 DNA: TGTGCCAGCAGCTCCTTATACCAGACAGGGAGGGAAACTGAAGCTTTCTTT.